These 17 T cell receptor beta chains originate from one sample sequenced in a study of chemoradiotherapy in HPV16-positive cancers. Repertoires were generated with immunoSEQ multiplex PCR, while TCRdb's copy carries only in-frame clones and drops some. Here the sample spans more than 10,000 clones, roughly nine tenths being singletons. The sequences come from blood, collected from a patient who underwent chemoradiotherapy. These receptors came from a human donor with HPV-associated anogenital cancer.

This clone occurred once. This rearrangement joins TRBV20-1 to TRBJ1-2; D remains unclear. CDR3 length equals 10 residues. Trimming stripped 5 bases from V and 4 bases from J, with 5 bases between. From germline, CDR1 is DFQATT and CDR2 SNEGSKA (reference sequence). This chain's CDR3 is CSAFAYGYTF. Written as DNA, the CDR3 is TGCAGTGCTTTTGCCTATGGCTACACCTTC.

This clone appeared once. The V and J genes are TRBV18 and TRBJ2-1; the match to TRBD2 covers 7 bases. V lost 4 bases, J lost 5 bases, and 5 bases stayed unmatched. This CDR3 is 14 amino acids long. Germline CDR1 and CDR2: KGHSH and LQKENI. The DNA for the CDR3 is TGTGCCAGCTCACGGGACTACGGCCACAATGAGCAGTTCTTC. Protein product: CASSRDYGHNEQFF.

This clone is a singleton in its sample. This chain uses TRBV6-5 with TRBJ2-3; the D gene is possibly TRBD2 (7 bases). V gave up 4 bases and J gave up 2 bases, with 16 bases separating them. Germline CDR1 and CDR2: MNHEY and SVGAGI. This CDR3 is built from 16 residues. In nucleotides, the CDR3 is TGTGCCAGCAGTTCAATCGGGGGGCGGGCCACAGATACGCAGTATTTT. Translating gives CASSSIGGRATDTQYF.

This chain links TRBV19 with TRBJ1-3; D unclear. V lost 3 bases and J 1 base, leaving 4 bases between the germline ends. CDR1 is LNHDA, CDR2 SQIVND, per germline (reference sequence). CDR3 length: 13 amino acids. The CDR3 is CASSMTSGNTIYF. The DNA of the CDR3 is TGTGCCAGTAGTATGACATCTGGAAACACCATATATTTT.

The chain recombines TRBV6-6 with TRBJ1-5; a weak D match, TRBD1 (6 bases). V lost 5 bases to trimming and J lost 4 bases, with 9 bases between them. Per the germline V gene, CDR1 is MNHNY and CDR2 is SVGAGI (reference sequence). This CDR3 spans 13 amino acids. The CDR3 reads CASSGQSNQPQHF. CDR3 nucleotides: TGTGCCAGCAGTGGACAGTCTAATCAGCCCCAGCATTTT.

The J gene is TRBJ2-2, the V gene TRBV6-4; 10 bases agree with TRBD1. This CDR3 is built from 13 residues. Unmatched junction bases numbered 1, after V lost 8 bases and J lost 4 bases. In germline, CDR1 is MRHNA, CDR2 SNTAGT. CDR3 DNA: TGTGCCAGCCGGGACAGGGGCACCGGGGAGCTGTTTTTT. Its protein is CASRDRGTGELFF.

The chain recombines TRBV4-2 with TRBJ2-3; TRBD2 matches 7 bases. The CDR3 loop spans 16 amino acids. The V gene's germline CDR1 is LGHNA and CDR2 YNFKEQ. With V trimmed by 0 bases and J by 0 bases, 3 bases remained unmatched. The CDR3 reads CASSQELAASTDTQYF. In DNA form, the CDR3 reads TGTGCCAGCAGCCAAGAGCTAGCGGCTAGCACAGATACGCAGTATTTT.

The V call is TRBV15, the J call TRBJ2-5, with 12 nucleotides matching TRBD2. Per germline, CDR1 LNHNV and CDR2 YYDKDF (reference sequence). V was clipped by 5 bases and J by 5 bases; unmatched bases: 12. The CDR3 spans 17 residues. The CDR3 region has the DNA TGTGCCACCAGCGCATCGTCTAGCGGGAGGGCCTTCGAGACCCAGTACTTC. Its protein product is CATSASSSGRAFETQYF.

The CDR3 bases are TGTGCCAGCAGCCAGGGCCCCGGGGCACAAGAGACCCAGTACTTC. Residues: CASSQGPGAQETQYF. J is TRBJ2-5 and V is TRBV4-2, with D perhaps being TRBD1 or TRBD2 (5 bases each). The CDR3 spans 15 residues. CDR1 and CDR2 from the germline V gene are LGHNA and YNFKEQ. Trimming pared 3 bases from V and 2 bases from J, leaving 13 bases between.

Here the CDR3 DNA reads TGTGCCACCAGCAGAGGGCGCGGGACTAGCACAGATACGCAGTATTTT. Translation: CATSRGRGTSTDTQYF. This sequence joins TRBV15 and TRBJ2-3; D may be TRBD2 (6 bases). The CDR3 is made up of 16 amino acids. The V and J ends lost 1 base and 0 bases respectively, with 11 bases between them. Germline V lookup: CDR1 LNHNV, CDR2 YYDKDF (reference sequence).

This clone has a handful of counts. V and J are TRBV11-3 and TRBJ2-7; D is undetermined. This CDR3 is built from 14 residues. The V and J ends lost 3 bases and 6 bases respectively, with 15 bases between them. CDR1 is SGHNT and CDR2 is YENEEA in the germline V gene. The CDR3 region has the DNA TGTGCCAGCAGCTTCGGTCAGGCGTCTAGCGAGCAGTACTTC. It encodes CASSFGQASSEQYF.

The gene calls are TRBV7-2 and TRBJ2-3; 10 nucleotides line up with TRBD2. CDR1 is SGHTA, CDR2 FQGNSA, per germline. The CDR3 is 15 amino acids. V dropped 3 bases and J dropped 8; count of bases not matched to a gene: 8. The CDR3 region is CASSFQRGGEGTQYF. The CDR3 DNA reads TGTGCCAGCAGCTTTCAGCGGGGGGGAGAAGGTACGCAGTATTTT.

This clone has only one observation. This rearrangement joins TRBV5-4 to TRBJ2-7; possible D gene TRBD1, 6 bases. The CDR3 runs 13 residues. Germline assignment: CDR1 SGHNT and CDR2 YYREEE (reference sequence). Trimming cost V 3 bases and J 5 bases, with 12 bases left between them. The CDR3 is CASSYGQWNEQYF. In DNA form, the CDR3 reads TGTGCCAGCAGCTATGGACAGTGGAACGAGCAGTACTTC.

The V and J genes are TRBV5-4 and TRBJ2-7; TRBD2 aligns across 8 bases. This CDR3 region has 14 residues. The V segment lost 4 bases and the J segment 4 bases; nucleotides outside the gene matches: 7. Germline loops: CDR1 SGHNT, CDR2 YYREEE (reference sequence). The CDR3 loop is CASSPASGGYEQYF. CDR3 nucleotides: TGTGCCAGCAGCCCAGCGAGCGGGGGATACGAGCAGTACTTC.

This chain connects TRBV9 to TRBJ1-1; D may be TRBD1 (5 bases). The CDR3 consists of 15 residues. Germline values: CDR1 SGDLS, CDR2 YYNGEE. V shed 4 bases and J shed 5 bases, with 18 bases lying between them. The CDR3 region is CASSLTLSGGTEAFF. The DNA for the CDR3 is TGTGCCAGCAGCTTGACATTATCTGGGGGTACTGAAGCTTTCTTT. The complete variable domain, with remaining parts taken from reference TRBV9 and TRBJ1-1, reads DSGVTQTPKHLITATGQRVTLRCSPRSGDLSVYWYQQSLDQGLQFLIQYYNGEERAKGNILERFSAQQFPDLHSELNLSSLELGDSALYFCASSLTLSGGTEAFFGQGTRLTVV.

The chain carries TRBV18 and TRBJ2-1; 11 nucleotides align to TRBD1. V shed 4 bases, J shed 11 bases, and the junction held 10 bases outside the gene matches. CDR1 is KGHSH and CDR2 is LQKENI in the germline V gene. The CDR3 is 15 residues long. CDR3 residues: CASSRGTGGREKQFF. For the CDR3, the DNA is TGTGCCAGCTCACGAGGGACAGGGGGAAGGGAGAAGCAGTTCTTC.

The chain couples TRBV19 to TRBJ2-5; the match to TRBD1 covers 10 bases. Germline-derived CDR1 and CDR2 are LNHDA and SQIVND (reference sequence). The length of the CDR3 is 17 residues. V gave up 4 bases and J gave up 5 bases; unmatched junction bases: 13. The CDR3 region is CASSTLRSGTGDETQYF. CDR3 nucleotides: TGTGCCAGTAGTACCCTACGCTCCGGGACAGGGGATGAGACCCAGTACTTC.